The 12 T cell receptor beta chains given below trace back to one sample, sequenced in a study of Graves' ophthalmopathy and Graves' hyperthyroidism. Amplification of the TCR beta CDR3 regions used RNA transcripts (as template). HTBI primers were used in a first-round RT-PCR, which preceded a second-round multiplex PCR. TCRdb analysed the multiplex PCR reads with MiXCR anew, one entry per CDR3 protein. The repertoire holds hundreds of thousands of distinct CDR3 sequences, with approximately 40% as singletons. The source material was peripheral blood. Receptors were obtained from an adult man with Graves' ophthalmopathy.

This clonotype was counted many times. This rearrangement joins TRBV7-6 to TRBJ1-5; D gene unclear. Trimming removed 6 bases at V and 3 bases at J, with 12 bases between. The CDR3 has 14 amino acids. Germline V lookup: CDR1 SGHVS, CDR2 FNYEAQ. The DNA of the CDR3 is TGTGCCAGCAGTTCTCCGGCCCCCAATCAGCCCCAGCATTTT. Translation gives CASSSPAPNQPQHF.

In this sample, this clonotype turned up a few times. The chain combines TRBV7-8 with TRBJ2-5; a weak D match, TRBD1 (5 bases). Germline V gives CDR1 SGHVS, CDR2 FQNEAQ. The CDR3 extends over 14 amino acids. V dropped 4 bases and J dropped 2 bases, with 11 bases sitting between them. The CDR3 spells CASSSGFWQETQYF. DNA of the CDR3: TGTGCCAGCAGCTCAGGGTTTTGGCAAGAGACCCAGTACTTC. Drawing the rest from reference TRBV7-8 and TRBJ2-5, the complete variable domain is GAGVSQSPRYKVAKRGQDVALRCDPISGHVSLFWYQQALGQGPEFLTYFQNEAQLDKSGLPSDRFFAERPEGSVSTLKIQRTQQEDSAVYLCASSSGFWQETQYFGPGTRLLVL.

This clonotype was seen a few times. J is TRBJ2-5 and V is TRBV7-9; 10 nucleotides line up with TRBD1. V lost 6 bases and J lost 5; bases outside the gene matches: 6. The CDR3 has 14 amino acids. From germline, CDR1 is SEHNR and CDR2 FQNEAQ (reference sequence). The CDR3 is CASRGGQGMETQYF. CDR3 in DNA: TGTGCCAGCAGGGGGGGACAGGGGATGGAGACCCAGTACTTC.

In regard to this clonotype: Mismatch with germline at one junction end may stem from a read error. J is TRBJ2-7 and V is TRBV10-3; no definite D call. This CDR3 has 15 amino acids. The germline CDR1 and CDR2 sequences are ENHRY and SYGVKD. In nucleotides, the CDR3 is TGTGCCAGCAGTCACCCCCAAGACATCTCCTACGAGCAGTACTTC. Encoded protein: CASSHPQDISYEQYF.

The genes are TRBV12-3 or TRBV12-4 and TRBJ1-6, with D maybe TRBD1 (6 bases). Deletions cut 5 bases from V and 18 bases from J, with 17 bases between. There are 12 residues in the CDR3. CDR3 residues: CASSDWEQGSHF. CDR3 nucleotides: TGTGCCAGCAGTGACTGGGAACAGGGATCCCACTTT.

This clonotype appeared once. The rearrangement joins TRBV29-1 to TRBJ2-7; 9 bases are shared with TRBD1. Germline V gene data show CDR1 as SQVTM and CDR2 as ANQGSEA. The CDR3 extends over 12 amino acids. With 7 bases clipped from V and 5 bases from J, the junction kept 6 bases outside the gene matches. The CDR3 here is CSGGQGMNEQYF. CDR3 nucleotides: TGCAGCGGCGGACAGGGGATGAACGAGCAGTACTTC.

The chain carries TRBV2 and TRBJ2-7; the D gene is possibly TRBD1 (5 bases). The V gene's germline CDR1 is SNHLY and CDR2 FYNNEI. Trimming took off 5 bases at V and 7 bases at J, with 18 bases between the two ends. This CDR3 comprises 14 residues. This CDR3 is CASSFGQGQWEQYF. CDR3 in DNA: TGTGCCAGCAGTTTTGGGCAGGGCCAATGGGAGCAGTACTTC.

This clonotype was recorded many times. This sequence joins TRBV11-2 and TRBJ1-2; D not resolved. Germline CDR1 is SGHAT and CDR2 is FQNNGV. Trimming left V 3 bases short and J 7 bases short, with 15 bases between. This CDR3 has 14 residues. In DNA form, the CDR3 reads TGTGCCAGCAGCTTCGGTCTCTCGGCCGCTGGCTACACCTTC. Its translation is CASSFGLSAAGYTF.

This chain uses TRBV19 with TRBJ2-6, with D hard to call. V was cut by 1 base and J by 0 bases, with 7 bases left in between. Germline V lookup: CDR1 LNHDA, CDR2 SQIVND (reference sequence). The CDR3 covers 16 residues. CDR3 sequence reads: CASSIGRVSGANVLTF. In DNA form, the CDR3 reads TGTGCCAGTAGTATAGGTCGGGTCTCTGGGGCCAACGTCCTGACTTTC. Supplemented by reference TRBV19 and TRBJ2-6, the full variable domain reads DGGITQSPKYLFRKEGQNVTLSCEQNLNHDAMYWYRQDPGQGLRLIYYSQIVNDFQKGDIAEGYSVSREKKESFPLTVTSAQKNPTAFYLCASSIGRVSGANVLTFGAGSRLTVL.

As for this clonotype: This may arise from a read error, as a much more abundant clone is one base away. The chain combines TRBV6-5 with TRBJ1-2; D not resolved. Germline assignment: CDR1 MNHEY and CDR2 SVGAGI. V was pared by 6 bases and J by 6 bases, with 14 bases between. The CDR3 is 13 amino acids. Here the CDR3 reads CASRQGGRNGYTF. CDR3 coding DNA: TGTGCCAGCAGGCAAGGAGGGCGGAATGGCTACACCTTC.

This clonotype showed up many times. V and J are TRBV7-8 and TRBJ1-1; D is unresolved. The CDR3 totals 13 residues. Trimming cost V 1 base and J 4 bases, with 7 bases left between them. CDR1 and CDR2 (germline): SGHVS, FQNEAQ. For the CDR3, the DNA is TGTGCCAGCAGCTTAGAATCGGTCACTGAAGCTTTCTTT. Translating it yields CASSLESVTEAFF.

CDR3 sequence reads: CASSPPSGADSSNQPQHF. The CDR3, as DNA: TGTGCCAGCAGCCCTCCGTCGGGGGCCGACTCCAGCAATCAGCCCCAGCATTTT. The chain combines TRBV11-1 with TRBJ1-5; D is perhaps TRBD1 (6 bases). In germline, CDR1 is SGHAT, CDR2 FQDESV (reference sequence). This CDR3 comprises 18 residues. Trimming took 5 bases from V and 1 from J, leaving 21 bases between them.